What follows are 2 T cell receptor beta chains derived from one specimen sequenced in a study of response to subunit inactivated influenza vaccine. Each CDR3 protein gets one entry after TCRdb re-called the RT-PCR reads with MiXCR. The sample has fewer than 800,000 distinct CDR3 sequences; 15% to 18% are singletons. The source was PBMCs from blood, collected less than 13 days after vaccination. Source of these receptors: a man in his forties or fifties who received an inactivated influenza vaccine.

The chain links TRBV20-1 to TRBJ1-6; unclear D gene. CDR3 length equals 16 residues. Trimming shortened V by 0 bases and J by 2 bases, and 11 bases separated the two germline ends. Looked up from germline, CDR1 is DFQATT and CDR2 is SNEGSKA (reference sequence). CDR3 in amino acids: CSARDSGLTYNSPLHF. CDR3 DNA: TGCAGTGCTAGAGATAGTGGGTTAACCTATAATTCACCCCTCCACTTT.

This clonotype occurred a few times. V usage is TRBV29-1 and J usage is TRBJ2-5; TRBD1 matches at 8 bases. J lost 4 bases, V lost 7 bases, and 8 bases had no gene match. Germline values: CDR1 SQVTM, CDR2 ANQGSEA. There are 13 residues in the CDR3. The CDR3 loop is CSAEDRVRETQYF. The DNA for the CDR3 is TGCAGCGCCGAGGACAGGGTGAGAGAGACCCAGTACTTC.